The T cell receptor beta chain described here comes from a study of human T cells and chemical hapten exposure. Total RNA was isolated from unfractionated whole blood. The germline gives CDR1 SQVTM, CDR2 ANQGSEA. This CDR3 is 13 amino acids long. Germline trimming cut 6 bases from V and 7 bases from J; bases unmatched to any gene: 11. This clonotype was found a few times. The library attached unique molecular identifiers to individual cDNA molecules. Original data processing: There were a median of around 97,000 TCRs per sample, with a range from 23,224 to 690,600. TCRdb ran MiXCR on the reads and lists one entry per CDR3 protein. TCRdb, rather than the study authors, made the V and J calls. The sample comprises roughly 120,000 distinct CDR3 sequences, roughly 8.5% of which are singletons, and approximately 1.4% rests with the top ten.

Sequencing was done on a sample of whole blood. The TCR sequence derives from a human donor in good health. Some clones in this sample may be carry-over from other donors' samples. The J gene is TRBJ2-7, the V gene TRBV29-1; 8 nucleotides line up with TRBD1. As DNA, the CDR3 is TGCAGCGTCGCGAGCGGACAGGGTAAAGAGCAGTACTTC. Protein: CSVASGQGKEQYF.